The 30 T cell receptor beta chains below come from one sample, sequenced in a study of T cell responses to AZD1222 COVID-19 vaccine (dated by TCRdb to the early 2020s). Library preparation employed the immunoSEQ multiplex PCR assay. TCRdb stores this immuneACCESS table with in-frame sequences only. Part of the clones is absent; in the studies checked, under half of the shortfall reflects unresolved V genes, and no reason is known for the rest. In all, the sample holds more than 90,000 clones, and 88% of those were seen once. Of the sample, about a sixth falls within the top ten clones. Interpreted using the paper, the time point label stands for: about 28 days (+/-7) after the second vaccine dose. The material was peripheral blood, obtained 28 days after the second AZD1222 dose. Receptors were obtained from an adult who received the AZD1222 COVID-19 vaccine.

CDR3 nucleotide sequence: TGTGCCATCAGTGAGTCGGGGACTTCTAATGAAAAACTGTTTTTT. Residues: CAISESGTSNEKLFF. The chain has TRBV10-3 and TRBJ1-4; possible D gene TRBD1, 5 bases. This CDR3 is built from 15 residues. V lost 0 bases to trimming and J lost 3 bases, with 8 bases between them. The germline V gene encodes CDR1 ENHRY and CDR2 SYGVKD.

The V and J genes are TRBV3-1 (or the pseudogene TRBV3-2) and TRBJ1-1, with D possibly matching TRBD1 (6 bases). The CDR3 has 14 amino acids. The germline V gene encodes CDR1 LGHDT and CDR2 YNNKEL (reference sequence). V was cut by 4 bases and J by 6 bases, with 15 bases left in between. Written as DNA, the CDR3 is TGTGCCAGCAGCCCAATAGGGGGTTGGGCTGAAGCTTTCTTT. Translation: CASSPIGGWAEAFF.

The CDR3 DNA sequence: TGTGCCAGCAGCTCCAACGGATTGACGGTGCAGTACTTC. It codes for CASSSNGLTVQYF. The rearrangement links TRBV13 to TRBJ2-7; D not certain. The germline CDR1 and CDR2 sequences are PRHDT and FYEKMQ (reference sequence). The CDR3 spans 13 residues. Trimming removed 4 bases from V and 9 bases from J, with 16 bases in between.

The chain is built from TRBV18 and TRBJ2-7; TRBD2 matches at 7 bases. This CDR3 spans 18 amino acids. CDR1 KGHSH and CDR2 LQKENI come from the germline V gene. V shed 2 bases and J 4 bases; nucleotides not matched to a gene: 17. The CDR3 DNA reads as TGTGCCAGCTCACCAATGATGCAAAGCGGGGCAACACAATACGAGCAGTACTTC. It encodes CASSPMMQSGATQYEQYF.

The CDR3 here is CASNPGGSSYNEQFF. The CDR3 nucleotides read TGTGCCAGCAATCCCGGGGGGAGCTCCTACAATGAGCAGTTCTTC. V gene TRBV19 combines with J gene TRBJ2-1; TRBD2 agrees at 7 bases. This CDR3 is 15 amino acids long. The V gene end was trimmed by 9 bases and the J gene end by 0 bases; junction bases not matched to a gene: 8. Germline CDR1 LNHDA, CDR2 SQIVND (reference sequence).

V usage is TRBV6-1 and J usage is TRBJ2-1; D perhaps matches TRBD1 (7 bases). Looked up from germline, CDR1 is MNHNS and CDR2 is SASEGT. The CDR3 totals 15 residues. With 1 base removed from V and 4 bases from J, the gap between germline ends came to 11 bases. This CDR3 is CASSEGGTDYNEQFF. The CDR3 region has the DNA TGTGCCAGCAGTGAAGGCGGGACAGATTACAATGAGCAGTTCTTC.

The rearrangement links TRBV27 to TRBJ1-1; the D is unclear. In germline, CDR1 is MNHEY, CDR2 SMNVEV (reference sequence). V was shortened by 6 bases and J by 6 bases, with 14 bases between the two germline ends. The CDR3 covers 13 residues. The CDR3 nucleotides read TGTGCCAGCAGCACTAGGGCCCCTTCTGAAGCTTTCTTT. Protein sequence: CASSTRAPSEAFF.

A single count supports this clone. The gene calls are TRBV6-5 and TRBJ1-2, with 7 positions matching TRBD1. This CDR3 has 15 residues. Germline V gene sequence: CDR1 MNHEY, CDR2 SVGAGI. The V segment lost 0 bases and the J segment 6 bases; nucleotides outside the gene matches: 7. The DNA of the CDR3 is TGTGCCAGCAGTTACTCACAGGGGATAAGGGATGGCTACACCTTC. It codes for CASSYSQGIRDGYTF.

This clone showed up just once. The CDR3 protein is CASSSAGGAEKLFF. DNA of the CDR3: TGTGCCAGCAGCTCCGCGGGAGGGGCGGAAAAACTGTTTTTT. The rearrangement uses TRBV5-4 and TRBJ1-4; the D gene is possibly TRBD1 (5 bases). The germline V gene encodes CDR1 SGHNT and CDR2 YYREEE (reference sequence). The CDR3 spans 14 residues. The V and J ends lost 3 bases and 8 bases respectively, with 14 bases between them.

This clone came up once. The chain uses TRBV7-9 and TRBJ2-5; D is uncertain. The CDR3 is 11 amino acids. Germline lookup yields CDR1 SEHNR and CDR2 FQNEAQ (reference sequence). With 5 bases removed from V and 3 bases from J, the gap between germline ends came to 4 bases. The CDR3 DNA is TGTGCCAGCAGCATAGAAGAGACCCAGTACTTC. Protein product: CASSIEETQYF.

This clone was detected only once. This chain uses TRBV6-4 with TRBJ2-3; 10 bases fit TRBD2. Unmatched junction bases numbered 7, after V lost 4 bases and J lost 6 bases. The length of the CDR3 is 15 residues. Germline CDR1 reads MRHNA; CDR2 reads SNTAGT. The CDR3 DNA sequence: TGTGCCAGCAGTGTCCAAAGCGGGAGGGCGGATACGCAGTATTTT. Encoded protein: CASSVQSGRADTQYF.

The chain links TRBV6-5 to TRBJ1-6; D is uncertain. The ends were cut back, 4 bases at V and 9 bases at J, with 7 bases in the middle. Germline V gives CDR1 MNHEY, CDR2 SVGAGI. The CDR3 runs to 12 residues. CDR3 in DNA: TGTGCCAGCAGTTCCAGCTTTTCACCCCTCCACTTT. Translated, it gives CASSSSFSPLHF.

In regard to this clone: One end of the junction is discordant with germline, which a read error may explain. The chain uses TRBV6-5 and TRBJ2-7; D is uncertain. Germline-derived CDR1 and CDR2 are MNHEY and SVGAGI. The CDR3 runs 13 residues. For the CDR3, the DNA is TGTGCCAGCAGTTACCGCGAGTCCTCCGAGCAGTACTTC. It specifies CASSYRESSEQYF.

The chain is built from TRBV28 and TRBJ1-5, with D possibly TRBD1 on 5 matching bases. V was clipped by 6 bases and J by 11 bases, with 32 bases between them. Germline V gene data show CDR1 as MDHEN and CDR2 as SYDVKM. This CDR3 region has 18 residues. In DNA form, the CDR3 reads TGTGCCAGCAGGCGGACACGGACCGGACTGAGTCATCAGTTTGCCCAGCATTTT. The encoded protein is CASRRTRTGLSHQFAQHF.

As for this clone: This sample also contains other DNA sequences that code for the same CDR3. The genes are TRBV29-1 and TRBJ1-1, with D perhaps TRBD1 (6 bases). The V gene lost 4 bases and the J gene lost 4 bases, with 10 bases spanning the gap. Germline CDR1 and CDR2: SQVTM and ANQGSEA. The CDR3 is 12 residues long. The DNA of the CDR3 is TGCAGCGTTGTAGGAGGGGGCACTGAAGCTTTCTTT. The encoded protein is CSVVGGGTEAFF.

The genes are TRBV7-9 and TRBJ2-7; the match to TRBD2 covers 8 bases. The CDR3 spans 13 residues. Trimming at V came to 6 bases and at J to 3 bases, leaving 4 bases not matched to a gene. Germline V gene lookup returns CDR1 SEHNR and CDR2 FQNEAQ (reference sequence). CDR3 protein: CASSTGGVYEQYF. Written as DNA, the CDR3 is TGTGCCAGCAGTACCGGGGGGGTCTACGAGCAGTACTTC.

V gene TRBV19 combines with J gene TRBJ2-5; 8 bases line up with TRBD2. CDR3 length: 15 amino acids. V was clipped by 7 bases and J by 1 base; unmatched bases: 8. Germline values: CDR1 LNHDA, CDR2 SQIVND (reference sequence). CDR3 loop: CASKPKTSGQETQYF. The CDR3 DNA reads as TGTGCCAGTAAACCCAAAACTAGCGGCCAAGAGACCCAGTACTTC.

The count of this clone is one. The chain couples TRBV5-1 to TRBJ2-7; 10 bases agree with TRBD1. J lost 7 bases, V lost 4 bases, and 5 bases had no gene match. There are 13 residues in the CDR3. CDR1 is SGHRS and CDR2 is YFSETQ in the germline V gene. The DNA for the CDR3 is TGCGCCAGCAGCCGACAGGGGGCGGATGAGCAGTACTTC. Its protein product is CASSRQGADEQYF.

The J gene is TRBJ1-2, the V gene TRBV27; D might be TRBD1 (5 bases). CDR1 is MNHEY and CDR2 is SMNVEV in the germline V gene (reference sequence). The CDR3 is 15 amino acids. V was clipped by 4 bases and J by 4 bases, with 16 bases between them. CDR3 amino acids: CASSWARDSGYGYTF. CDR3 sequence (DNA): TGTGCCAGCAGTTGGGCCCGGGACTCCGGCTATGGCTACACCTTC.

The chain carries TRBV7-9 and TRBJ2-7; 8 bases fit TRBD1. CDR3 length: 17 residues. V trimming: 2 bases; J trimming: 4 bases; junction bases outside the gene matches: 13. Germline V gene lookup returns CDR1 SEHNR and CDR2 FQNEAQ (reference sequence). As DNA, the CDR3 is TGTGCCAGCAGCTTATATTCGGGGGTGGACAGGGTTTACGAGCAGTACTTC. Translation: CASSLYSGVDRVYEQYF.

J is TRBJ2-7 and V is TRBV28, with D possibly called TRBD1 or TRBD2 (6 bases each). Germline V lookup: CDR1 MDHEN, CDR2 SYDVKM. Trimming removed 10 bases from V and 10 bases from J, with 20 bases in between. CDR3 length: 12 amino acids. DNA of the CDR3: TGTGCCACCGAAGAGGGGGGATTGGACCAGTACTTC. This encodes CATEEGGLDQYF.

The chain employs TRBV4-1 and TRBJ2-1; D possibly matches TRBD1 or TRBD2 (5 bases each). Germline V gives CDR1 MGHRA, CDR2 YSYEKL. The length of the CDR3 is 17 residues. Trimming pared 5 bases from V and 0 bases from J, leaving 17 bases between. The chain's CDR3 is CASSTRDPPSSYNEQFF. CDR3 coding DNA: TGCGCCAGCAGCACCCGGGACCCACCTAGCTCCTACAATGAGCAGTTCTTC.

The chain carries TRBV27 and TRBJ2-3; D gene unclear. The germline V gene has CDR1 MNHEY and CDR2 SMNVEV (reference sequence). Trimming cost V 3 bases and J 4 bases, with 8 bases left between them. The CDR3 consists of 13 residues. The CDR3 protein is CASSFFGADTQYF. CDR3 sequence (DNA): TGTGCCAGCAGTTTCTTTGGCGCAGATACGCAGTATTTT.

This clone was counted once. The chain employs TRBV19 and TRBJ1-1; weak D call: TRBD1 (6 bases). V was clipped by 5 bases and J by 1 base, with 17 bases between them. CDR3 length: 16 amino acids. CDR1 and CDR2 from the germline V gene are LNHDA and SQIVND (reference sequence). CDR3 in DNA: TGTGCCAGTAGTGGGGGGCTGGGACAAAAGAACACTGAAGCTTTCTTT. This encodes CASSGGLGQKNTEAFF.

The chain combines TRBV10-2 with TRBJ1-1; D uncertain. V was shortened by 6 bases and J by 7 bases, with 9 bases between the two germline ends. This CDR3 has 11 residues. Germline V gene lookup returns CDR1 WSHSY and CDR2 SAAADI. The CDR3 DNA sequence: TGCGCCAGCAGGCAGACGGGTGAAGCTTTCTTT. This sequence encodes CASRQTGEAFF.

The CDR3 DNA sequence: TGTGCCAGCAGCCCCTACGGACAGGGCCTGAACTACGAGCAGTACTTC. Protein: CASSPYGQGLNYEQYF. The gene calls are TRBV7-2 and TRBJ2-7; TRBD1 matches at 8 bases. Germline trimming cut 5 bases from V and 3 bases from J; bases unmatched to any gene: 12. Germline V gives CDR1 SGHTA, CDR2 FQGNSA. This CDR3 has 16 amino acids.

V usage is TRBV11-2 and J usage is TRBJ2-1; TRBD2 might be the D (6 bases). Germline CDR1 reads SGHAT; CDR2 reads FQNNGV. V was shortened by 4 bases and J by 0 bases, with 10 bases between the two germline ends. This CDR3 comprises 15 residues. CDR3 in amino acids: CASSSRDSSYNEQFF. Written as DNA, the CDR3 is TGTGCCAGCAGCTCGCGGGATAGCTCCTACAATGAGCAGTTCTTC.

The sample holds one count of this clone. The CDR3 sequence: CASSQVGRDTEAFF. In nucleotides, the CDR3 is TGTGCCAGCAGCCAAGTGGGCAGGGACACTGAAGCTTTCTTT. The rearrangement links TRBV3-1 (or the pseudogene TRBV3-2) to TRBJ1-1; D perhaps matches TRBD1 (5 bases). This CDR3 is built from 14 residues. Germline CDR1 LGHDT, CDR2 YNNKEL (reference sequence). Deletions cut 1 base from V and 3 bases from J, with 9 bases between.

The chain recombines TRBV6-5 with TRBJ1-5, with 9 bases identical to TRBD1. This CDR3 has 15 residues. The germline V gene encodes CDR1 MNHEY and CDR2 SVGAGI. With V trimmed by 2 bases and J by 5 bases, 4 bases remained unmatched. The chain's CDR3 is CASSYGTGLYQPQHF. In DNA, the CDR3 is TGTGCCAGCAGTTACGGGACAGGGCTCTATCAGCCCCAGCATTTT.

This chain's CDR3 is CASSYGQGNQPQHF. The CDR3 nucleotides read TGTGCCAGCAGTTACGGGCAGGGCAATCAGCCCCAGCATTTT. The chain uses TRBV6-2 or TRBV6-3 and TRBJ1-5; D gene unclear. The V end was cut by 2 bases, the J end by 2 bases, with 7 bases between. CDR1 is MNHEY and CDR2 is SVGEGT in the germline V gene. This CDR3 region has 14 residues.